The source of this T cell receptor beta chain is a study of shared clonotypes between healthy human individuals. The data were produced by immunoSEQ multiplex PCR, yet TCRdb's version contains in-frame clones alone and is incomplete. The sample has around 600,000 clones; more than 95% are singletons. All donors were healthy HIV-negative adults lacking recent acute infections or vaccinations. CDR3 size: 15 residues. CDR1 and CDR2 (germline): ENHRY, SYGVKD. V shed 5 bases, J shed 0 bases, and the junction held 3 bases outside the gene matches. The chain has TRBV10-3 and TRBJ1-3, with 8 bases fitting TRBD1. Material for sequencing was naive CD4+ T cells sorted from blood. Sample subset: CD45RA+ positively selected. This receptor was obtained from a woman in her 30s in good health. CDR3 DNA sequence: TGTGCCATCAGTTCCCAGGGGGCCTCTGGAAACACCATATATTTT. Protein: CAISSQGASGNTIYF.